A selection of T cell receptor beta chains follows, all from one sample in a study of response to subunit inactivated influenza vaccine. TCRdb passed the RT-PCR reads through MiXCR, listing each CDR3 protein once. The sample holds about 780,000 distinct CDR3 sequences, approximately 17% seen once. Sequences were derived from PBMCs from blood, sampled around 5 days after vaccination. These receptors came from a man over 45 who received an inactivated influenza vaccine. Each CDR3 is given with its conserved first and last residue. A D gene is named only where the DNA matches it firmly. A row's size may be missing; if present it is once, few, many or a size class.

abundance	v_gene	d_gene	j_gene	len	CDR3nt	CDR3aa
-	TRBV12-3/TRBV12-4	TRBD1	TRBJ1-2	14	TGTGCCAGCAGTGGGGCAGGGGGCGGCGGAGGCTACACCTTC	CASSGAGGGGGYTF
-	TRBV2	-	TRBJ2-2	13	TGTGCCAGCAGTGAAGCGTACGGCGGGGAGCTGTTTTTT	CASSEAYGGELFF
many	TRBV12-3/TRBV12-4	TRBD1	TRBJ2-3	16	TGTGCCAGCAGTTTAGGGACAGGAGGCTTTCTAAATACGCAGTATTTT	CASSLGTGGFLNTQYF
-	TRBV20-1	-	TRBJ2-2	14	TGCAGTGCTAGTCGGACTACAGATACCGGGGAGCTGTTTTTT	CSASRTTDTGELFF
-	TRBV7-2	-	TRBJ2-1	14	TGTGCCAGCAGCTTACGCTATTCGCTCAATGAGCAGTTCTTC	CASSLRYSLNEQFF
many	TRBV12-3/TRBV12-4	-	TRBJ1-2	13	TGCGCCAGCAGCCTAACAGGGTTCTATGGCTACACCTTC	CASSLTGFYGYTF
-	TRBV20-1	-	TRBJ2-1	11	TGCAGTGCTAGAGTTTGGAATGAGCAGTTCTTC	CSARVWNEQFF
-	TRBV18	-	TRBJ1-5	14	TGTGCCAGCTCGGACACAGGGTTGGTTCAGCCCCAGCATTTT	CASSDTGLVQPQHF
few	TRBV15	-	TRBJ2-7	12	TGTGCCACCAGCAGAGGGAACTACGAGCAGTACTTC	CATSRGNYEQYF
few	TRBV3-1	TRBD2	TRBJ2-7	15	TGTGCCAGCAGCCAAGATCGCGGGGGGGACTACGAGCAGTACTTC	CASSQDRGGDYEQYF
-	TRBV6-5	TRBD1	TRBJ1-1	14	TGTGCCAGCAGTTACGACAGGGACGTGGGTGAAGCTTTCTTT	CASSYDRDVGEAFF
-	TRBV6-1	TRBD1	TRBJ1-1	15	TGTGCCAGCATTGACAGGGGTGGGGTGAACACTGAAGCTTTCTTT	CASIDRGGVNTEAFF
few	TRBV20-1	TRBD2	TRBJ2-1	15	TGCAGTGCTAGAGTACTAGCGGGGGTCTACAATGAGCAGTTCTTC	CSARVLAGVYNEQFF
few	TRBV12-3/TRBV12-4	TRBD1	TRBJ2-3	15	TGTGCCAGCTCTTCCAGGGGGCCTAGCACAGATACGCAGTATTTT	CASSSRGPSTDTQYF
-	TRBV10-3	-	TRBJ1-1	17	TGTGCCATCAGTGAGTCGAGTCGGGGCACCTTGAACACTGAAGCTTTCTTT	CAISESSRGTLNTEAFF
-	TRBV20-1	-	TRBJ2-1	13	TGCAGTGCTAGACTGCGATTAGGCAATGAGCAGTTCTTC	CSARLRLGNEQFF
few	TRBV10-3	TRBD1	TRBJ2-1	14	TGTGCCATCAGTGGGGCGGACAGGGTCAATGAGCAGTTCTTC	CAISGADRVNEQFF
few	TRBV5-1	TRBD2	TRBJ2-2	18	TGCGCCAGCAGCTTGTACCTGCGGGAGGGCCAGGTCACCGGGGAGCTGTTTTTT	CASSLYLREGQVTGELFF
-	TRBV20-1	TRBD1	TRBJ2-3	14	TGCAGTGCTACACAGGGGCGAATGTCAAATACGCAGTATTTT	CSATQGRMSNTQYF
few	TRBV5-1	-	TRBJ2-7	15	TGCGCCAGCAGCTTGTTGGGAACAGGGAGTGACGAGCAGTACTTC	CASSLLGTGSDEQYF
-	TRBV28	-	TRBJ1-1	12	TGTGCCAGCAGTCGCCCCAGGGTCGGAGCTTTCTTT	CASSRPRVGAFF
few	TRBV5-5	-	TRBJ2-1	15	TGTGCCAGCCTCTCCGGGCCCGGAGCTCGCGATGAGCAGTTCTTC	CASLSGPGARDEQFF
-	TRBV6-1	TRBD2	TRBJ2-1	16	TGTGCCAGCAGGGGGGCTAGCGGGAGCTCCTACAATGAGCAGTTCTTC	CASRGASGSSYNEQFF
-	TRBV20-1	TRBD1	TRBJ2-3	13	TGCAGTGCTATCAGGGGGTTCCCAGATACGCAGTATTTT	CSAIRGFPDTQYF
few	TRBV5-5	-	TRBJ2-3	13	TGTGCCAGCAGCTTGCCGGGGGAGGATACGCAGTATTTT	CASSLPGEDTQYF
-	TRBV12-3/TRBV12-4	TRBD2	TRBJ2-7	15	TGTGCCAGCAGTTCAGGTAGCGGGTACTCCTACGAGCAGTACTTC	CASSSGSGYSYEQYF
few	TRBV15	TRBD2	TRBJ2-3	14	TGTGCCACCAGCCCGGGACTAGCGGGAGGTCCGCAGTATTTT	CATSPGLAGGPQYF
-	TRBV12-3/TRBV12-4	-	TRBJ1-1	13	TGTGCCAGCAGCCAAAGGACTAACACTGAAGCTTTCTTT	CASSQRTNTEAFF
once	TRBV4-3	-	TRBJ2-7	15	TGCGCCAGCTCGGTGGGGAGTGATAACTCCTACGAGCAGTACTTC	CASSVGSDNSYEQYF
few	TRBV5-5	TRBD2	TRBJ2-1	13	TGTGCCAGCGGACTAGCGGGAAACAATGAGCAGTTCTTC	CASGLAGNNEQFF
few	TRBV29-1	-	TRBJ1-1	12	TGCAGCGCCCGAGTCGCCTACACTGAAGCTTTCTTT	CSARVAYTEAFF
few	TRBV11-1	TRBD1	TRBJ2-7	15	TGTGCCAGCAGCTTAGGCCGGGACAGGTCCTACGAGCAGTACTTC	CASSLGRDRSYEQYF